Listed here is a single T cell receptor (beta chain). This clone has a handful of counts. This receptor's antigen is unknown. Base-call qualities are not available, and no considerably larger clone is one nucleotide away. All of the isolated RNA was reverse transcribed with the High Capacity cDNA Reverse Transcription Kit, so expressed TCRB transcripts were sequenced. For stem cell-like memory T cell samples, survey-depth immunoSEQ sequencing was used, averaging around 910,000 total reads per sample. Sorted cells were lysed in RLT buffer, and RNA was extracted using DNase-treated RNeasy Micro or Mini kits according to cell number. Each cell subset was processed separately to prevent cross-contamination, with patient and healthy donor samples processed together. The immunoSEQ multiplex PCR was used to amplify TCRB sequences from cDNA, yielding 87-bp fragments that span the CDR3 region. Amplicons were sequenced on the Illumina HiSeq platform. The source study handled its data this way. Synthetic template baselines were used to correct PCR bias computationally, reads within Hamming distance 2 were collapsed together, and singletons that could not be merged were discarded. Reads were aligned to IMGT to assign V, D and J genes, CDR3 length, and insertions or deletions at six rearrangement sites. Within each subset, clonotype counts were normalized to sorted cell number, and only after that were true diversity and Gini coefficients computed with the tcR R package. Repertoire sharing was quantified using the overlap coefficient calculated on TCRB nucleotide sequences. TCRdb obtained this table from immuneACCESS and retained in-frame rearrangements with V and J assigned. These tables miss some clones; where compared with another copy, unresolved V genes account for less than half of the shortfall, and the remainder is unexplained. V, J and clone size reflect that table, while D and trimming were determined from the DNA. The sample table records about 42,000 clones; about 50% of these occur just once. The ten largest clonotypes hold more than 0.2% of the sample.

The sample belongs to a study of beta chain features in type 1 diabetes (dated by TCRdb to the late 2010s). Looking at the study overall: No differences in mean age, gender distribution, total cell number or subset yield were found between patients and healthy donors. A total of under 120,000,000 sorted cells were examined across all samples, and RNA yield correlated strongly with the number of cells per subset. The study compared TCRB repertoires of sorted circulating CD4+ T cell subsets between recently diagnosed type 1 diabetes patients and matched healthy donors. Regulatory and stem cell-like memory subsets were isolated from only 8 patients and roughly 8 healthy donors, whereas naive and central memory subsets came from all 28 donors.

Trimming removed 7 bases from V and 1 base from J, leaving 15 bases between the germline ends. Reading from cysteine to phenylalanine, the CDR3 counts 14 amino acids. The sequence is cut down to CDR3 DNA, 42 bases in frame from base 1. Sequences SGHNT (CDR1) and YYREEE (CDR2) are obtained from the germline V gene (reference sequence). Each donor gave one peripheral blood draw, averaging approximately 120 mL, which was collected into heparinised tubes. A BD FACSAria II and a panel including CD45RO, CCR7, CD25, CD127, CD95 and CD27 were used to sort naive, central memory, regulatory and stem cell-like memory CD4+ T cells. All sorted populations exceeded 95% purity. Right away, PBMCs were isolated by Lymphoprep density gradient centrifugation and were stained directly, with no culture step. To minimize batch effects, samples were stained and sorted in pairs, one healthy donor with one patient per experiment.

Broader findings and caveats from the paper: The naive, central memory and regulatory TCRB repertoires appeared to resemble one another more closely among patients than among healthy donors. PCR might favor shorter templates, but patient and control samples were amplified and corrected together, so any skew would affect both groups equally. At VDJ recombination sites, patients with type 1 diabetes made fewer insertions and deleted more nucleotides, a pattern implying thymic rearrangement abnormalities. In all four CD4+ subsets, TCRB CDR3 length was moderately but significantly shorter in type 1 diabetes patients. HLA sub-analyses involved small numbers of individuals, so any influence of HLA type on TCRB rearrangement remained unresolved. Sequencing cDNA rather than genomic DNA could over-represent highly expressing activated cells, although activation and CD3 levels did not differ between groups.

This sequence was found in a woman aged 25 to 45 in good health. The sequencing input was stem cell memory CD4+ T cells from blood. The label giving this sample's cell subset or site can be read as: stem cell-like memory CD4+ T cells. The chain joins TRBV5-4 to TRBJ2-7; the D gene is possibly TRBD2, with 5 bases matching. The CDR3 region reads CASRVAGGSYEQYF. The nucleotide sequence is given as TGTGCCAGCCGGGTGGCAGGAGGATCCTACGAGCAGTACTTC.